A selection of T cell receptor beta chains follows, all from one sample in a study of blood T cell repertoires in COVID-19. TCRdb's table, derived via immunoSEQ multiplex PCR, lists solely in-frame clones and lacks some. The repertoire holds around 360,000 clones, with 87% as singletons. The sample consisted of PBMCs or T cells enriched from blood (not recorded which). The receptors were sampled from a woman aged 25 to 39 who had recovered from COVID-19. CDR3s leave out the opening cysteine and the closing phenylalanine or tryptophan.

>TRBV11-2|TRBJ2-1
ASSIRGTSYYNEQF
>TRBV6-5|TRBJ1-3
ASSLTVDRGNTIY
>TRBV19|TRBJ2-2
ASSLLNTGELF
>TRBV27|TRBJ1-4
ASSPAPQGANEKLF
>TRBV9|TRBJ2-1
ASSVGLAWNEQF
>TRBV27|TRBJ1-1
ASSPRRSNTEAF
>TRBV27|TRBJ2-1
ASSLGSGEYNEQF
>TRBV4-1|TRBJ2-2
ASSGLAIHTGELF
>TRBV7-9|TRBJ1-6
ASSLGVSYNSPLH
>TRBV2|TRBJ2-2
ASREYTGELF
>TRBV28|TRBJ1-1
ASRLDSLNTEAF
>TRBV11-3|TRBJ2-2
ASSLDSGHLTGELF
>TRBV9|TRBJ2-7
ASSVDGSGVYEQY
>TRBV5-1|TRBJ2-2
ASSSTLAGVYTGELF